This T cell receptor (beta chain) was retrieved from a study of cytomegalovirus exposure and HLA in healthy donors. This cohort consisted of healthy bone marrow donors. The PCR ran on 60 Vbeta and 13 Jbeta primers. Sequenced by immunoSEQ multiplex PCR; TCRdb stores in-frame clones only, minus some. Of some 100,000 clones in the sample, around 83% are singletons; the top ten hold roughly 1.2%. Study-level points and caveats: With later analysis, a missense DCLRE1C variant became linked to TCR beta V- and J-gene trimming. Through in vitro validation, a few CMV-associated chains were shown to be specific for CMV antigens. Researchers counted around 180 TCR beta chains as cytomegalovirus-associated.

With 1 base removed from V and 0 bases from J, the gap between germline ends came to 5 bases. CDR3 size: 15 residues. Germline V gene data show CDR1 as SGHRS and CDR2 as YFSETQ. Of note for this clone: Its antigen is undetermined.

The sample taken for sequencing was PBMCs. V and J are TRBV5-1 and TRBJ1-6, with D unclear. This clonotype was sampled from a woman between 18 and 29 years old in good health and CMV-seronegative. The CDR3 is CASSLYSSYNSPLHF. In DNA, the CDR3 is TGCGCCAGCAGCTTGTATAGCTCCTATAATTCACCCCTCCACTTT.